The 22 T cell receptor beta chains below all came from one sample that was sequenced in a study of blood T cell repertoires in COVID-19. Profiling relied on immunoSEQ multiplex PCR, and the TCRdb table lists in-frame clones only, not all of them. Among some 57,000 clones listed, roughly 86% were seen once. Sequencing was performed on peripheral blood. These receptors came from a man aged 70 or older with acute or convalescent COVID-19.

This chain links TRBV29-1 with TRBJ1-4, with 7 positions matching TRBD1. The germline CDR1 and CDR2 sequences are SQVTM and ANQGSEA. V was pared by 4 bases and J by 8 bases, with 7 bases of the junction left unmatched. This CDR3 spans 13 amino acids. As DNA, the CDR3 is TGCAGCGTTGGAGGGGGCTTTAGAGAAAAACTGTTTTTT. Encoded protein: CSVGGGFREKLFF.

V gene TRBV7-6 combines with J gene TRBJ2-3; D ambiguous. The CDR3 contains 12 residues. Germline values: CDR1 SGHVS, CDR2 FNYEAQ. Trimming cost V 4 bases and J 2 bases, with 4 bases left between them. CDR3 DNA: TGTGCCAGCAGCTCTACCACAGATACGCAGTATTTT. Translated, it gives CASSSTTDTQYF.

J is TRBJ1-2 and V is TRBV29-1; 8 nucleotides agree with TRBD1. With 4 bases clipped from V and 8 bases from J, the junction kept 6 bases outside the gene matches. The germline V gene has CDR1 SQVTM and CDR2 ANQGSEA. This CDR3 contains 12 residues. DNA of the CDR3: TGCAGCGTTGGGGACAGGAGTCAAGGCTACACCTTC. Translated: CSVGDRSQGYTF.

The J gene is TRBJ2-7, the V gene TRBV29-1, with TRBD1 matching over 7 bases. CDR1 and CDR2 from the germline V gene are SQVTM and ANQGSEA. The trim removed 3 bases at V and 3 bases at J, leaving 11 bases unmatched. The CDR3 contains 15 residues. CDR3 sequence reads: CSVERLRQGHYEQYF. Written as DNA, the CDR3 is TGCAGCGTTGAGAGGTTGCGACAGGGCCACTACGAGCAGTACTTC.

V and J are TRBV5-4 and TRBJ1-4; no definite D call. CDR3 length: 11 residues. Deletions cut 2 bases from V and 8 bases from J, with 4 bases between. Germline assignment: CDR1 SGHNT and CDR2 YYREEE (reference sequence). The CDR3 DNA is TGTGCCAGCAGCTTTGGCGAAAAACTGTTTTTT. Its protein product is CASSFGEKLFF.

CDR3 in DNA: TGTGCCAGCAGTACTAAGTTGGGAAACACCATATATTTT. It is translated as CASSTKLGNTIYF. V gene TRBV6-5 combines with J gene TRBJ1-3; no firm D call. CDR3 length equals 13 residues. CDR1 is MNHEY and CDR2 is SVGAGI in the germline V gene. V was trimmed by 5 bases and J by 4 bases, leaving 9 bases between them.

The chain is built from TRBV9 and TRBJ1-5; D call uncertain. Germline CDR1 and CDR2: SGDLS and YYNGEE. The CDR3 covers 16 residues. V lost 2 bases and J 0 bases, leaving 12 bases between the germline ends. The CDR3 DNA is TGTGCCAGCAGCGTCCTTAATTTCTATAGCAATCAGCCCCAGCATTTT. Its translation: CASSVLNFYSNQPQHF.

The V gene is TRBV10-3, the J gene TRBJ1-1, with D possibly being TRBD1 (6 bases). Germline V CDR1 and CDR2: ENHRY, SYGVKD. V was pared by 6 bases and J by 1 base, with 9 bases between. The CDR3 has 13 residues. The CDR3 spells CAIRTGENTEAFF. The CDR3, as DNA: TGTGCCATCAGGACAGGAGAGAACACTGAAGCTTTCTTT.

The chain links TRBV6-5 to TRBJ1-5, with D tentatively TRBD1 (6 bases). Germline assignment: CDR1 MNHEY and CDR2 SVGAGI. The CDR3 loop spans 13 amino acids. The V end was cut by 7 bases, the J end by 8 bases, with 15 bases between. CDR3 loop: CASKTGGREPQHF. For the CDR3, the DNA is TGTGCCAGCAAAACGGGGGGGCGTGAGCCCCAGCATTTT.

The rearrangement links TRBV11-3 to TRBJ2-1; the D gene is possibly TRBD2 (5 bases). CDR3 length equals 15 residues. Looked up from germline, CDR1 is SGHNT and CDR2 is YENEEA. V was clipped by 5 bases and J by 2 bases, with 13 bases between them. CDR3 DNA: TGTGCCAGCAGCCTCGAAGCGGCCCCCTACAATGAGCAGTTCTTC. As protein: CASSLEAAPYNEQFF.

The chain employs TRBV5-1 and TRBJ2-1, with a weak D call TRBD1 (5 bases). CDR1 is SGHRS and CDR2 is YFSETQ in the germline V gene. CDR3 length equals 15 residues. With 1 base removed from V and 6 bases from J, the gap between germline ends came to 14 bases. The CDR3 loop is CASSLSGQGGNEQFF. CDR3 in DNA: TGCGCCAGCAGCTTGTCCGGGCAGGGCGGCAATGAGCAGTTCTTC.

The chain combines TRBV2 with TRBJ2-2; D might be TRBD2 (6 bases). CDR3 size: 14 residues. V was cut by 7 bases and J by 6 bases, with 15 bases left in between. Germline V gene lookup returns CDR1 SNHLY and CDR2 FYNNEI. CDR3 residues: CASKNEGRSGELFF. The CDR3 bases are TGTGCCAGCAAAAACGAGGGGAGGTCCGGGGAGCTGTTTTTT.

The chain employs TRBV10-2 and TRBJ2-3; 14 bases are shared with TRBD2. V lost 6 bases to trimming and J lost 1 base; unmatched junction nucleotides: 9. CDR1 is WSHSY and CDR2 is SAAADI in the germline V gene. This CDR3 spans 18 amino acids. In DNA, the CDR3 is TGCGCCAGCAGGGGACTAGCGGGGGCCCAGGAGGGCACAGATACGCAGTATTTT. Protein sequence: CASRGLAGAQEGTDTQYF.

This clone was detected once. The genes are TRBV27 and TRBJ2-7; D is possibly TRBD2 (6 bases). The CDR3 covers 14 residues. Germline CDR1 is MNHEY and CDR2 is SMNVEV (reference sequence). V lost 2 bases and J 6 bases, leaving 14 bases between the germline ends. Here the CDR3 DNA reads TGTGCCAGCAGTTTAAAGGGAGGAGCGGCCGAGCAGTACTTC. Its translation is CASSLKGGAAEQYF.

J is TRBJ2-2 and V is TRBV29-1; TRBD1 agrees at 9 bases. CDR3 length equals 14 residues. CDR1 and CDR2 from the germline V gene are SQVTM and ANQGSEA. For the CDR3, the DNA is TGCAGTGCGACAGGGGGAGTTCGGCCCGGGGAGCTGTTTTTT. As protein: CSATGGVRPGELFF.

This chain connects TRBV6-6 to TRBJ1-4, with D possibly TRBD1 on 5 matching bases. V was clipped by 6 bases and J by 6 bases, with 17 bases between them. This CDR3 spans 15 amino acids. Germline V gives CDR1 MNHNY, CDR2 SVGAGI (reference sequence). The CDR3 sequence is CASRGGWIQHEKLFF. The CDR3 DNA is TGTGCCAGCAGGGGGGGTTGGATACAACATGAAAAACTGTTTTTT.

The J gene is TRBJ1-2, the V gene TRBV6-4; the D gene is possibly TRBD1 (6 bases). CDR3 length: 15 residues. V was clipped by 5 bases and J by 3 bases, with 16 bases between them. Germline V CDR1 and CDR2: MRHNA, SNTAGT. The DNA for the CDR3 is TGTGCCAGCAGTCCTGGGCAGGGGTCCTACTATGGCTACACCTTC. Protein: CASSPGQGSYYGYTF.

V gene TRBV5-4 combines with J gene TRBJ1-2; possibly TRBD1 for D (5 bases). Germline loops: CDR1 SGHNT, CDR2 YYREEE (reference sequence). CDR3 length equals 16 residues. The V gene lost 1 base and the J gene lost 1 base, with 14 bases spanning the gap. The CDR3 loop reads CASSLTRRDFNYGYTF. In nucleotides, the CDR3 is TGTGCCAGCAGCTTGACCCGGCGGGACTTTAACTATGGCTACACCTTC.

This chain links TRBV3-1 (or the pseudogene TRBV3-2) with TRBJ2-7; 9 bases map to TRBD2. Germline-derived CDR1 and CDR2 are LGHDT and YNNKEL (reference sequence). The CDR3 sequence is 16 residues long. J lost 6 bases, V lost 2 bases, and 11 bases had no gene match. The CDR3 region has the DNA TGTGCCAGCAGCCAACGAACGGGCGGGGGGGTATCCGAGCAGTACTTC. Translation gives CASSQRTGGGVSEQYF.

The J gene is TRBJ1-5, the V gene TRBV19, with D unresolved. CDR1 LNHDA and CDR2 SQIVND come from the germline V gene (reference sequence). V was trimmed by 1 base and J by 4 bases, leaving 5 bases between them. The length of the CDR3 is 13 residues. The CDR3 region is CASSIGANQPQHF. As DNA, the CDR3 is TGTGCCAGTAGTATAGGAGCGAATCAGCCCCAGCATTTT.

The chain carries TRBV5-1 and TRBJ2-7, with 7 bases that match TRBD2. Trimming removed 0 bases from V and 4 bases from J; junction bases left unmatched: 7. This CDR3 comprises 15 residues. Germline assignment: CDR1 SGHRS and CDR2 YFSETQ. CDR3 nucleotides: TGCGCCAGCAGCTTGGCCGGGGGGACTTTGTACGAGCAGTACTTC. This translates into CASSLAGGTLYEQYF.

This clone came up a few times. The rearrangement uses TRBV7-9 and TRBJ1-1; tentative D call: TRBD1 (5 bases). Germline V gene sequence: CDR1 SEHNR, CDR2 FQNEAQ (reference sequence). V was pared by 6 bases and J by 0 bases, with 5 bases between. This CDR3 comprises 12 residues. The chain's CDR3 is CASRTVNTEAFF. The CDR3 bases are TGTGCCAGCAGGACAGTGAACACTGAAGCTTTCTTT. Filled out from reference TRBV7-9 and TRBJ1-1, the complete variable domain reads DTGVSQNPRHKITKRGQNVTFRCDPISEHNRLYWYRQTLGQGPEFLTYFQNEAQLEKSRLLSDRFSAERPKGSFSTLEIQRTEQGDSAMYLCASRTVNTEAFFGQGTRLTVV.